This TCR beta chain was observed in a study of blood T cell repertoires in COVID-19. Only in-frame clones appear in the TCRdb table, and some are missing; sequencing was by immunoSEQ multiplex PCR. This sample carries fewer than 450,000 clones, 88% of them seen once, and the ten largest clones take approximately 2.1%. Study members were between roughly 18 and 90 years old and lived in approximately 25 US regions. CDR1 SGHAT and CDR2 FQNNGV come from the germline V gene. Trimming at V came to 5 bases and at J to 5 bases, leaving 4 bases not matched to a gene. The CDR3 has 13 residues. Sequenced: PBMCs or T cells enriched from blood (not recorded which). The sequence was collected from a woman aged 40-49 years with acute COVID-19. The chain has TRBV11-2 and TRBJ1-2; 8 bases agree with TRBD1. The chain's CDR3 is CASSPQGVYGYTF. The CDR3 region has the DNA TGTGCCAGCAGCCCACAGGGGGTATATGGCTACACCTTC.